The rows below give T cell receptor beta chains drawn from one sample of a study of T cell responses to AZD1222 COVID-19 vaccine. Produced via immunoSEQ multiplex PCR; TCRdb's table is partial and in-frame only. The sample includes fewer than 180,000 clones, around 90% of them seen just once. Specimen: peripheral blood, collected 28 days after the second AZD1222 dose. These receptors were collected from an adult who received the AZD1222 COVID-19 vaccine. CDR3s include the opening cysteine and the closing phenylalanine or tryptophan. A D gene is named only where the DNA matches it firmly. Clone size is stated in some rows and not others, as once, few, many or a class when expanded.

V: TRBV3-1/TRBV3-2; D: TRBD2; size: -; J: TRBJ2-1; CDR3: CASSQEGLAEIVTDEAYNEQFF; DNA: TGTGCCAGCAGCCAGGAGGGACTAGCGGAAATAGTTACCGATGAAGCCTACAATGAGCAGTTCTTC
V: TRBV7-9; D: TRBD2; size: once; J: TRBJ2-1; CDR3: CASFVPGGISYNEQFF; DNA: TGTGCCAGCTTTGTTCCGGGAGGTATCTCCTACAATGAGCAGTTCTTC
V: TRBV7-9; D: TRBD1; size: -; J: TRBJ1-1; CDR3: CASSPTGGGTEAFF; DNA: TGTGCCAGCAGTCCCACAGGGGGCGGAACTGAAGCTTTCTTT
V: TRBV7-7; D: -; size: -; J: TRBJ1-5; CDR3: CASSSNWGGASSNQPQHF; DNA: TGTGCCAGCAGCAGCAACTGGGGGGGGGCGAGCAGCAATCAGCCCCAGCATTTT
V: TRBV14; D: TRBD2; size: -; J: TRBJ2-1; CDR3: CASTRLAGPQNEQFF; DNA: TGTGCCAGCACCCGACTAGCGGGACCCCAGAATGAGCAGTTCTTC
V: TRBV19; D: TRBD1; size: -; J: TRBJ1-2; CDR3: CASSIAGQGRYGYTF; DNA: TGTGCCAGTAGTATCGCCGGACAGGGTCGGTATGGCTACACCTTC
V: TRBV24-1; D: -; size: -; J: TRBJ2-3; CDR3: CATSDVADTQYF; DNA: TGTGCCACCAGTGATGTGGCAGATACGCAGTATTTT
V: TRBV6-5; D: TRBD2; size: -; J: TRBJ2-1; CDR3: CASSHGTSGYNEQFF; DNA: TGTGCCAGCAGTCACGGGACTAGCGGCTACAATGAGCAGTTCTTC
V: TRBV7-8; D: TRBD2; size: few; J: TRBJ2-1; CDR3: CASSLALAGAAYNEQFF; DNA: TGTGCCAGCAGCTTAGCTCTAGCGGGAGCCGCCTACAATGAGCAGTTCTTC
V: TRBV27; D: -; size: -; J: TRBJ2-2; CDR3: CASALRRGPNTGELFF; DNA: TGTGCCAGCGCACTCCGGAGGGGGCCGAACACCGGGGAGCTGTTTTTT
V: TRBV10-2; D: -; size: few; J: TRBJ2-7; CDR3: CASSPIDAGEQYF; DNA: TGCGCCTCCTCCCCAATAGACGCGGGTGAGCAGTACTTC
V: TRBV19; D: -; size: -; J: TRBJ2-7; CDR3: CASSIMGGYEQYF; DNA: TGTGCCAGTAGTATCATGGGCGGATACGAGCAGTACTTC
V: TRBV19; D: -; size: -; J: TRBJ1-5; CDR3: CASSMVGPQHF; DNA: TGTGCCAGTAGTATGGTGGGGCCCCAGCATTTT
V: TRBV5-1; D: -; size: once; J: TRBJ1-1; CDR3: CASSFHETPSEAFF; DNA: TGCGCCAGCAGCTTCCATGAGACACCCTCTGAAGCTTTCTTT
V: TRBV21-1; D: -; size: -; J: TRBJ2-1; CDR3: CASSPLGGGSSYNEQFF; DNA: TGTGCCAGCAGCCCCCTCGGGGGCGGGAGCTCCTACAATGAGCAGTTCTTC
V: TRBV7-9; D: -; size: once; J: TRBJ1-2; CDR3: CASSHRGEFGYTF; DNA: TGTGCCAGCAGCCATCGCGGGGAATTTGGCTACACCTTC
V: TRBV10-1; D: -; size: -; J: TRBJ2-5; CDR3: CASSESSLDLQETQYF; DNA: TGCGCCAGCAGTGAGTCTTCCTTGGACCTCCAAGAGACCCAGTACTTC
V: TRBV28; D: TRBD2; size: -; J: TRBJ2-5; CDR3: CASSLGTSGGGGTQYF; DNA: TGTGCCAGCAGTCTCGGGACTAGCGGGGGGGGCGGGACCCAGTACTTC
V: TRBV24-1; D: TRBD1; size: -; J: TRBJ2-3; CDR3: CATRASDRGVCNTQYF; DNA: TGTGCCACCAGAGCCTCCGACAGGGGTGTATGTAATACGCAGTATTTT
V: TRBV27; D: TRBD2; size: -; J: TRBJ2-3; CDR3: CASSFPGLATDTQYF; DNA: TGTGCCAGCAGTTTCCCGGGACTAGCGACAGATACGCAGTATTTT
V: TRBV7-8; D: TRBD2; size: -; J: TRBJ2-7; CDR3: CASSPGTSGAYEQYF; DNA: TGTGCCAGCAGCCCCGGGACTAGCGGTGCCTACGAGCAGTACTTC
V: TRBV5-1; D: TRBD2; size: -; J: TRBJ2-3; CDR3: CASSREAQGTDTQYF; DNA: TGCGCCAGCAGTCGGGAGGCACAGGGCACAGATACGCAGTATTTT
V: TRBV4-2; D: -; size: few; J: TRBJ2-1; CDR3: CASSQLDSDNEQFF; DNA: TGTGCCAGCAGTCAGCTGGACAGCGACAATGAGCAGTTCTTC
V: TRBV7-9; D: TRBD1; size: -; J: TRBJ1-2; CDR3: CASSLGQGNGYTF; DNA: TGTGCCAGCAGCTTAGGACAGGGAAATGGCTACACCTTC
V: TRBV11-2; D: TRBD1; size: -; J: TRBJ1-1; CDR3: CASSIGQGADTEAFF; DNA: TGTGCCAGCAGCATCGGTCAGGGGGCGGACACTGAAGCTTTCTTT
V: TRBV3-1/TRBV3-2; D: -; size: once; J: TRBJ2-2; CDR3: CASSQDVGGWDTGELFF; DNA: TGTGCCAGCAGCCAAGATGTTGGTGGGTGGGATACCGGGGAGCTGTTTTTT
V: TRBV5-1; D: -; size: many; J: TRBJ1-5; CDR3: CASTPGDTLNLNQPQHF; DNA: TGCGCCAGCACCCCTGGGGACACCCTAAACCTCAATCAGCCCCAGCATTTT